This T cell receptor beta chain was retrieved from a study of cytomegalovirus exposure and HLA in healthy donors. Study-level background: A subsequent analysis reported that the 120 or so validation repertoires were produced on the same platform that had also been used for the approximately 700 first-cohort repertoires.

The assay was immunoSEQ multiplex PCR, and TCRdb's table has in-frame clones only and misses some. The repertoire holds some 170,000 clones, with around 87% as singletons. The donors belonged to the roughly 120-subject validation cohort, separate from the 666-subject first cohort. The sample taken for sequencing was PBMCs. This TCR derives from a woman aged 25 to 39 in good health and CMV-seronegative.

This CDR3 is CASSVGTSGGNEQFF. The CDR3 DNA is TGTGCCAGCAGTGTCGGGACTAGCGGGGGTAATGAGCAGTTCTTC. The rearrangement joins TRBV2 to TRBJ2-1; 14 positions match TRBD2. Germline assignment: CDR1 SNHLY and CDR2 FYNNEI. The CDR3 is 15 residues long. V was pared by 4 bases and J by 7 bases, with 3 bases of the junction left unmatched.